This paragraph covers one T cell receptor (beta chain) sequence. This sample was taken from a study of glioma-infiltrating T cells after dendritic cell vaccination. Study as a whole: Samples are from glioblastoma patients in Phase I and II dendritic cell vaccine trials.

Germline V CDR1 and CDR2: MDHEN, SYDVKM. V lost 7 bases and J 5 bases, leaving 14 bases between the germline ends. The CDR3 has 13 residues. TCRdb keeps only in-frame clones here, not all; method: immunoSEQ multiplex PCR. The data hold fewer than 50,000 clones, with roughly 79% observed a single time. Isocitrate dehydrogenase mutation was absent in all glioblastoma patients. Before vaccination, two weeks after the third vaccination, and at progression, PBMC were collected. The chain is built from TRBV28 and TRBJ2-5; weak D call: TRBD2 (6 bases). The material sequenced was blood, taken before dendritic cell vaccination. This TCR was sampled from a human donor with glioblastoma. CDR3 bases: TGTGCCAGCATGGCTGCGGGATGGGAGACCCAGTACTTC. It specifies CASMAAGWETQYF. The full variable domain, rest sourced from reference TRBV28 and TRBJ2-5, is DVKVTQSSRYLVKRTGEKVFLECVQDMDHENMFWYRQDPGLGLRLIYFSYDVKMKEKGDIPEGYSVSREKKERFSLILESASTNQTSMYLCASMAAGWETQYFGPGTRLLVL.